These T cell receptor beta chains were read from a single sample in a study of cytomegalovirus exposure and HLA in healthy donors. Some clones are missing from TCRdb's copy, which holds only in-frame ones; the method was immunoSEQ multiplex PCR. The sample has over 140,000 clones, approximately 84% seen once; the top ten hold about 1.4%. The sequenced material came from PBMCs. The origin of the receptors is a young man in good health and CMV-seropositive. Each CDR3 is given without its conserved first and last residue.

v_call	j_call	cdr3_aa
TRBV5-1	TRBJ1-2	ASSFSTVDNYGYT
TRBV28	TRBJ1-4	ASLGRGDHPLGLF
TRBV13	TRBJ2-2	ASRPQGPNTGELF
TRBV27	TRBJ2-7	ASATRGDEQY
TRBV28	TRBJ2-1	ASSLLVQGKDEQF
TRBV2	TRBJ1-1	ASRGEGDTEAF
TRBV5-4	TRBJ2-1	ASSLGLGEQF
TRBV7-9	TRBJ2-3	ASSLSGGGASDTQY
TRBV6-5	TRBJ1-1	ASSYGAVDTEAF
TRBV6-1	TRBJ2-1	ASGTSGSRGNEQF
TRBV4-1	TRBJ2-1	ASSQGLAGGSVEQF
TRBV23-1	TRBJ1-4	ASSQSVFLGADEKLF
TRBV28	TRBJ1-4	ASRVPGHNNEKLF
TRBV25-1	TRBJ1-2	ASSEGTGLGYGYT
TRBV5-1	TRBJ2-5	ASSLDRGETQY
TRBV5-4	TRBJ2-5	ASSLPGLGEETQY
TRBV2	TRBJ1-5	ASSELRGNQPQH
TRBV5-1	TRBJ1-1	ASSLTGSNTEAF
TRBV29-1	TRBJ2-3	SGGALDTQY
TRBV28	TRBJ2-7	ASSRVAGGYEQY
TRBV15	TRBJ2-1	ATSRPWAGDLYNEQF
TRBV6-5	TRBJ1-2	ASSYKGQGYGYT
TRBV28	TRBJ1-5	ASTKTGANQPQH
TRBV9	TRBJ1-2	ASSVFGTTNYGYT
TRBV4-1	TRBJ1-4	ASSRMTGDTEKLF
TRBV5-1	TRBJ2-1	ASSFIQGAYNEQF